This T cell receptor beta chain stems from a study of blood T cells in healthy people across ages. The study's findings and limits: Naive CD4+ cell counts and diversity both ran higher in long-lived than in aged donors. Per million T cells, the diversity of TCR beta decreased roughly linearly as age advanced. Naive T cell percentage showed a strong correlation with the diversity of TCR beta.

Deletions cut 3 bases from V and 3 bases from J, with 9 bases between. CDR3 size: 14 residues. The germline V gene encodes CDR1 KGHSH and CDR2 LQKENI. Each sample gave at least 6 million isolated PBMCs. Primers used in a second PCR of roughly 6 to 12 cycles were a sample-barcoded 5' primer and a J-beta primer mix. TCRdb reprocessed the 5' RACE reads via MiXCR and lists one record per CDR3 protein. The repertoire has some 800,000 distinct CDR3 sequences, under 55% of them found once; the top ten carry roughly a fifth. Notes on this clonotype: The antigen remains undetermined.

The gene calls are TRBV18 and TRBJ1-5; D is unclear. Sequencing used blood. The sequence came from a man aged 55 to 70 in good health. This CDR3 is CASSPAPVNQPQHF. CDR3 bases: TGTGCCAGCTCACCGGCGCCAGTCAATCAGCCCCAGCATTTT.